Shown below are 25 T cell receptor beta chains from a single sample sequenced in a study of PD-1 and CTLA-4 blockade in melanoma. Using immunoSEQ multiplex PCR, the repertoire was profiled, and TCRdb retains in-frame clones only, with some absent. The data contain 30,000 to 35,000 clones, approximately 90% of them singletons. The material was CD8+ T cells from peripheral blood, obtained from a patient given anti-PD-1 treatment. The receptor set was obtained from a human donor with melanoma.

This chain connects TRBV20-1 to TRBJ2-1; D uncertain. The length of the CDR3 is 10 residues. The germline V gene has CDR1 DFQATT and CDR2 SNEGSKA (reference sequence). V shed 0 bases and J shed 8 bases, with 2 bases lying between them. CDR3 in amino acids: CSAREHEQFF. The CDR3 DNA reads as TGCAGTGCTAGAGAGCATGAGCAGTTCTTC.

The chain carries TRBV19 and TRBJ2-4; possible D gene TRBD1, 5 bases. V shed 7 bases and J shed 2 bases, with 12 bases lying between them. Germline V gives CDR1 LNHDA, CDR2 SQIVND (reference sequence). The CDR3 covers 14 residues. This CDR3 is CASIGAGPKNIQYF. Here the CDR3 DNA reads TGTGCCAGTATAGGGGCAGGGCCCAAAAACATTCAGTACTTC.

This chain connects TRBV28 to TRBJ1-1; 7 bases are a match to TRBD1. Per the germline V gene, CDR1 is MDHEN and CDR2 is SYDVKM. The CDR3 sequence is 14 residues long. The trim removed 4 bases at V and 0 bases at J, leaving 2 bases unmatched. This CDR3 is CASSWDSMNTEAFF. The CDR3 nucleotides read TGTGCCAGCAGTTGGGACAGCATGAACACTGAAGCTTTCTTT.

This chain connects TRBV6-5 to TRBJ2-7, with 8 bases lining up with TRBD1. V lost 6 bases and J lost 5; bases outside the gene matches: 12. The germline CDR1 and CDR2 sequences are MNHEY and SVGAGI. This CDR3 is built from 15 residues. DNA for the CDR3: TGTGCCAGCAGCCGACCACGGACAGGGAAAGACGAGCAGTACTTC. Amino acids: CASSRPRTGKDEQYF.

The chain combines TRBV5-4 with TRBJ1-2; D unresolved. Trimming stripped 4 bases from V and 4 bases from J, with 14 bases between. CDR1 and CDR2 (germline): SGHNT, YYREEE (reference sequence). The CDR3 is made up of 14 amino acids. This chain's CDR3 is CASSPAPGTYGYTF. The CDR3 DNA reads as TGTGCCAGCAGCCCCGCCCCGGGTACCTATGGCTACACCTTC.

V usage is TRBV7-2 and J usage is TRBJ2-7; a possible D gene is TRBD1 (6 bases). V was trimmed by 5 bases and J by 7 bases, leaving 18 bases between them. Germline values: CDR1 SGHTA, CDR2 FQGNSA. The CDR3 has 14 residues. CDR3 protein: CASSDPTGPNEQYF. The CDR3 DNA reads TGTGCCAGCAGCGACCCCACAGGGCCAAATGAGCAGTACTTC.

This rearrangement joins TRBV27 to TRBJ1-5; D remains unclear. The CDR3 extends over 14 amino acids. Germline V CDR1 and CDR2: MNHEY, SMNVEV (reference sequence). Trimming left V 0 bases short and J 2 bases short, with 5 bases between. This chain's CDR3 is CASSLSSGNQPQHF. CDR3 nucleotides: TGTGCCAGCAGTTTATCTTCGGGCAATCAGCCCCAGCATTTT.

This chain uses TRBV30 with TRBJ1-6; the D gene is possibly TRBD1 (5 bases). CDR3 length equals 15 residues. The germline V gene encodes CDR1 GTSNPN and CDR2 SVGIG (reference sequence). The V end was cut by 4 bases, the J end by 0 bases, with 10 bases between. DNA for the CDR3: TGTGCCTGGATGGGCGACAGCTCCTATAATTCACCCCTCCACTTT. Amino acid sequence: CAWMGDSSYNSPLHF.

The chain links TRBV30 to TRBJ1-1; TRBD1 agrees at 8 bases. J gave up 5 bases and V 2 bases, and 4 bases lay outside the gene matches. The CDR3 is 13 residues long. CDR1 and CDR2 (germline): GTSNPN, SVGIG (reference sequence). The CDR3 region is CAWSNRGFTEAFF. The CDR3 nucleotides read TGTGCCTGGAGTAACAGGGGGTTTACTGAAGCTTTCTTT.

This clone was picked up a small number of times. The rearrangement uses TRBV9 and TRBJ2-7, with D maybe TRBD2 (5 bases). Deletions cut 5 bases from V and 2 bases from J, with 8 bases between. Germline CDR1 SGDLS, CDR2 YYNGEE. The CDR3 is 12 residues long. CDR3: CASSDGAYEQYF. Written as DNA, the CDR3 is TGTGCCAGCAGTGACGGGGCCTACGAGCAGTACTTC.

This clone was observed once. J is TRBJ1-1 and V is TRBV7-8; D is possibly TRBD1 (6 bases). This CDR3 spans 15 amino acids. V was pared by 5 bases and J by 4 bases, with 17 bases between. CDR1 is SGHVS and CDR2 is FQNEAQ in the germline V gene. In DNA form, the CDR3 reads TGTGCCAGCAGCACAGAGTGGGGGCGGATCACTGAAGCTTTCTTT. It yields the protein CASSTEWGRITEAFF.

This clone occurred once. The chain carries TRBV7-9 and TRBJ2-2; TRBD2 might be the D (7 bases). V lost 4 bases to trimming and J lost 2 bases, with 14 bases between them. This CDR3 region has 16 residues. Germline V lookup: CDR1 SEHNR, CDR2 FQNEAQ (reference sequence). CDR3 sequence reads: CASSYASGTNTGELFF. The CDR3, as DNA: TGTGCCAGCAGCTACGCCAGCGGGACAAACACCGGGGAGCTGTTTTTT.

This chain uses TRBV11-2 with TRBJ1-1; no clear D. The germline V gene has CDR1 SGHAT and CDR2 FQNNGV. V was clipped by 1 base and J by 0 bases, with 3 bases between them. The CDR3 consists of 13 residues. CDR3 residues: CASSLGVNTEAFF. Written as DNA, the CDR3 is TGTGCCAGCAGCTTAGGGGTGAACACTGAAGCTTTCTTT.

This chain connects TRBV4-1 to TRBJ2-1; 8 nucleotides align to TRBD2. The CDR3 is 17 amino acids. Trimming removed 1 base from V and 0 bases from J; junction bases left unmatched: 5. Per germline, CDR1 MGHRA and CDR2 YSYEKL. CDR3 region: CASSQVSGASSYNEQFF. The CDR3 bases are TGCGCCAGCAGCCAAGTTAGCGGGGCTAGCTCCTACAATGAGCAGTTCTTC.

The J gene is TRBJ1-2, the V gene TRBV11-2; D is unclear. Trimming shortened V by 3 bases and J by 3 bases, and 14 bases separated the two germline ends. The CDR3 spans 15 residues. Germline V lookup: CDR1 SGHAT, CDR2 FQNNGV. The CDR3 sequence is CASSFTGRRDYGYTF. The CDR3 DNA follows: TGTGCCAGCAGCTTCACGGGCAGGAGGGACTATGGCTACACCTTC.

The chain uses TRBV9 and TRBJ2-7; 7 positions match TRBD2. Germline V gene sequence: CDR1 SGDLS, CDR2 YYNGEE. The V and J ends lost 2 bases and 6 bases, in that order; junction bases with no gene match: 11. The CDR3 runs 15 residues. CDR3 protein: CASSVLSGEGLEQYF. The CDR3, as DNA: TGTGCCAGCAGCGTTCTCAGCGGGGAGGGCCTCGAGCAGTACTTC.

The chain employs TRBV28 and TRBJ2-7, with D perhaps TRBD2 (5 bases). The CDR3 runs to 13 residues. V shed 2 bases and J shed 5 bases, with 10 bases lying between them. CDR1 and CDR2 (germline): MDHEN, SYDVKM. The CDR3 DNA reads TGTGCCAGCAGTTTACCTCAGGAGGACGAGCAGTACTTC. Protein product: CASSLPQEDEQYF.

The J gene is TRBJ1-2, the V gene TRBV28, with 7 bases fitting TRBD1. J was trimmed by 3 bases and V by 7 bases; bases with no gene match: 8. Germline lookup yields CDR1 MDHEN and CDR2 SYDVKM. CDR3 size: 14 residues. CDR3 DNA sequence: TGTGCCAGCACCCTTCACACAGGGGACTATGGCTACACCTTC. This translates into CASTLHTGDYGYTF.

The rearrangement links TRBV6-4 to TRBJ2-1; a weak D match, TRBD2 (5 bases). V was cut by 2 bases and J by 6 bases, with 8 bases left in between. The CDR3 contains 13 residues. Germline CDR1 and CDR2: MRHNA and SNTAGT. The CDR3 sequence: CASSDRESNEQFF. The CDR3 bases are TGTGCCAGCAGTGACCGGGAATCCAATGAGCAGTTCTTC.

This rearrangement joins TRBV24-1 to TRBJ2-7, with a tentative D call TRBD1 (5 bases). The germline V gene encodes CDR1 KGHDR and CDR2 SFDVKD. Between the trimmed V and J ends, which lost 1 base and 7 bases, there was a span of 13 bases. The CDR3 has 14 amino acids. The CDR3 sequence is CATSDFNRPEEQYF. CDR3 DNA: TGTGCCACCAGTGATTTTAACAGGCCCGAGGAGCAGTACTTC.

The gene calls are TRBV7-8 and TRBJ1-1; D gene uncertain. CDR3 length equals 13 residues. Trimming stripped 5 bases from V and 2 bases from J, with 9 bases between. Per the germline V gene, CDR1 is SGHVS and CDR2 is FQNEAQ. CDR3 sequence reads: CASSPGLNTEAFF. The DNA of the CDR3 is TGTGCCAGCAGCCCGGGCCTTAACACTGAAGCTTTCTTT.

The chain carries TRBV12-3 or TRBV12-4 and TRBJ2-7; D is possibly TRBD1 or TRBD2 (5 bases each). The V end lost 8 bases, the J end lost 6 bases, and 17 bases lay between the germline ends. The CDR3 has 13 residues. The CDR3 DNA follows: TGTGCCAGCGGGGGTCTTGCCCCTCTCGAGCAGTACTTC. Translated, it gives CASGGLAPLEQYF.

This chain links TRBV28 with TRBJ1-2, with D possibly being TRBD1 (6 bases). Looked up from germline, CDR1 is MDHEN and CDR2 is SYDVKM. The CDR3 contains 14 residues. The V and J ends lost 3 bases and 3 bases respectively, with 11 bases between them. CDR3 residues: CASSFGGGDYGYTF. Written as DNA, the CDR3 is TGTGCCAGCAGTTTCGGCGGGGGCGACTATGGCTACACCTTC.

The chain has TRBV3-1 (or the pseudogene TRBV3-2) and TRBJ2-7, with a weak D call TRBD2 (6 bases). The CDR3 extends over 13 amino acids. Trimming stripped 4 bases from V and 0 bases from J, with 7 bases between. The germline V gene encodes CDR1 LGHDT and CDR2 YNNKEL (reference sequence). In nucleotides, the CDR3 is TGTGCCAGCAGCCCTAGCGACTCCTACGAGCAGTACTTC. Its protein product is CASSPSDSYEQYF.

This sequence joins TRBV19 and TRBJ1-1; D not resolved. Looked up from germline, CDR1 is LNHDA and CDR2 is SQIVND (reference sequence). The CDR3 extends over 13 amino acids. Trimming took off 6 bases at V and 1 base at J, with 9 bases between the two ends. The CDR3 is CASSSRENTEAFF. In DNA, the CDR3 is TGTGCCAGTAGCTCACGGGAGAACACTGAAGCTTTCTTT.